These 25 T cell receptor beta chains originate from one sample sequenced in a study of cytomegalovirus exposure and HLA in healthy donors. Vbeta (60) and Jbeta (13) primers were used in the PCR. Assay: immunoSEQ multiplex PCR; the TCRdb copy retains only in-frame clones and omits some. The data hold fewer than 150,000 clones, with around 68% observed a single time. The sequenced sample consisted of PBMCs. The source of these receptors is a woman aged 45-59 years in good health and CMV-seropositive.

The chain has TRBV9 and TRBJ2-3; 10 positions agree with TRBD2. Germline trimming cut 2 bases from V and 5 bases from J; bases unmatched to any gene: 14. CDR1 is SGDLS and CDR2 is YYNGEE in the germline V gene. CDR3 length: 18 residues. The CDR3 loop reads CASSVAPPGLAEEDTQYF. The DNA for the CDR3 is TGTGCCAGCAGCGTCGCTCCGCCCGGACTAGCGGAGGAAGATACGCAGTATTTT.

V and J are TRBV5-4 and TRBJ1-5; 9 bases agree with TRBD1. Germline trimming cut 8 bases from V and 3 bases from J; bases unmatched to any gene: 3. The germline V gene has CDR1 SGHNT and CDR2 YYREEE (reference sequence). The CDR3 consists of 13 residues. CDR3 sequence reads: CARDRGDNQPQHF. The DNA of the CDR3 is TGTGCCAGGGACAGGGGTGACAATCAGCCCCAGCATTTT.

The rearrangement joins TRBV6-1 to TRBJ1-5, with TRBD1 matching over 8 bases. Germline loops: CDR1 MNHNS, CDR2 SASEGT. V gave up 0 bases and J gave up 6 bases; unmatched junction bases: 4. This CDR3 has 15 amino acids. The CDR3 coding sequence is TGTGCCAGCAGTGAAGCGGGACAGGAAAGTCAGCCCCAGCATTTT. Protein: CASSEAGQESQPQHF.

This clone was detected once. The chain is built from TRBV29-1 and TRBJ2-6; 8 bases map to TRBD1. The germline gives CDR1 SQVTM, CDR2 ANQGSEA. V lost 5 bases and J lost 0; bases outside the gene matches: 12. The CDR3 is 18 residues long. Written as DNA, the CDR3 is TGCAGCGTTTCGAGGGACAGGAAAGTTAGCTCTGGGGCCAACGTCCTGACTTTC. It translates to CSVSRDRKVSSGANVLTF.

The chain uses TRBV2 and TRBJ2-2, with 10 bases lining up with TRBD2. CDR3 length: 18 amino acids. V shed 10 bases and J 2 bases; nucleotides not matched to a gene: 16. Germline assignment: CDR1 SNHLY and CDR2 FYNNEI. The CDR3 protein is CATKDWASGGPNTGELFF. DNA of the CDR3: TGTGCCACCAAAGATTGGGCTAGCGGGGGCCCTAACACCGGGGAGCTGTTTTTT.

Concerning this clone: One end of the junction fails to match germline, which may point to a read error. The chain is built from TRBV4-2 and TRBJ2-1; the match to TRBD2 covers 8 bases. CDR1 is LGHNA, CDR2 YNFKEQ, per germline. There are 16 residues in the CDR3. CDR3 protein: CAGSQGSSGFANEQFF. In DNA form, the CDR3 reads TGTGCCGGCAGCCAAGGCTCTAGCGGGTTTGCCAATGAGCAGTTCTTC.

This clone was seen only a few times. This chain uses TRBV25-1 with TRBJ1-2, with D possibly being TRBD1 (5 bases). Germline lookup yields CDR1 MGHDK and CDR2 SYGVNS. The CDR3 sequence is 13 residues long. The V and J ends lost 7 bases and 2 bases respectively, with 11 bases between them. The CDR3 DNA is TGTGCCAGCAATGGGGGGATAAACTATGGCTACACCTTC. This encodes CASNGGINYGYTF.

The V call is TRBV5-6, the J call TRBJ2-2; D is unclear. Germline assignment: CDR1 SGHDT and CDR2 YYEEEE. The CDR3 sequence is 16 residues long. Trimming left V 4 bases short and J 0 bases short, with 13 bases between. CDR3: CASSLLVETNTGELFF. DNA of the CDR3: TGTGCCAGCAGCCTCTTAGTAGAAACGAACACCGGGGAGCTGTTTTTT.

This chain links TRBV4-1 with TRBJ1-5, with TRBD1 as a possible D gene (5 bases). The V end was cut by 1 base, the J end by 1 base, with 11 bases between. CDR1 and CDR2 from the germline V gene are MGHRA and YSYEKL. CDR3 length: 16 residues. The CDR3 sequence is CASSQVGARSNQPQHF. In DNA form, the CDR3 reads TGCGCCAGCAGCCAAGTTGGGGCGCGGAGCAATCAGCCCCAGCATTTT.

V gene TRBV2 combines with J gene TRBJ2-5; possible D gene TRBD2, 5 bases. CDR1 SNHLY and CDR2 FYNNEI come from the germline V gene. CDR3 length equals 13 residues. Trimming shortened V by 7 bases and J by 5 bases, and 14 bases separated the two germline ends. The CDR3 DNA reads as TGTGCCAGCAACCGATACAAGCGGGAGACCCAGTACTTC. As protein: CASNRYKRETQYF.

V and J are TRBV4-2 and TRBJ2-7, with D tentatively TRBD2 (5 bases). In germline, CDR1 is LGHNA, CDR2 YNFKEQ. This CDR3 contains 13 residues. V gave up 4 bases and J gave up 7 bases, with 14 bases separating them. The CDR3 sequence is CASSPLLGNEQYF. The CDR3 DNA is TGTGCCAGCAGCCCCCTTCTCGGGAATGAGCAGTACTTC.

The J gene is TRBJ2-1, the V gene TRBV4-3; 11 bases match TRBD2. This CDR3 has 16 residues. The junction had 8 bases not matched to a gene; V was cut back by 1 base and J by 9 bases. CDR1 LGHNA and CDR2 YSLEER come from the germline V gene. The DNA for the CDR3 is TGCGCCAGCAGCCAAGCGACTAGCGGGGAATGGAGTGAGCAGTTCTTC. The encoded protein is CASSQATSGEWSEQFF.

For the CDR3, the DNA is TGTGCCAGCAGCCTCGGCGGGACAGGGTATGGACCCCTCCACTTT. Amino acids: CASSLGGTGYGPLHF. The chain couples TRBV2 to TRBJ1-6, with TRBD1 identical over 9 bases. The CDR3 covers 15 residues. Germline-derived CDR1 and CDR2 are SNHLY and FYNNEI. The trim removed 6 bases at V and 12 bases at J, leaving 12 bases unmatched.

Only a few counts were recorded for this clone. The J gene is TRBJ2-2, the V gene TRBV7-9, with unresolved D. V was shortened by 1 base and J by 1 base, with 7 bases between the two germline ends. The CDR3 has 15 residues. The germline V gene encodes CDR1 SEHNR and CDR2 FQNEAQ (reference sequence). The CDR3: CASSLDRQNTGELFF. In DNA form, the CDR3 reads TGTGCCAGCAGCTTAGACAGACAGAACACCGGGGAGCTGTTTTTT.

The chain is built from TRBV4-3 and TRBJ1-4; TRBD1 matches 8 bases. V dropped 0 bases and J dropped 4; count of bases not matched to a gene: 7. The germline gives CDR1 LGHNA, CDR2 YSLEER. The CDR3 spans 17 residues. The CDR3 DNA reads as TGCGCCAGCAGCCAAGAAAGGGCGGGACAGGTTAATGAAAAACTGTTTTTT. This sequence encodes CASSQERAGQVNEKLFF.

The chain employs TRBV10-3 and TRBJ2-2; 8 nucleotides match TRBD2. Germline CDR1 ENHRY, CDR2 SYGVKD. CDR3 length: 15 amino acids. V lost 3 bases to trimming and J lost 5 bases; unmatched junction nucleotides: 5. The CDR3 DNA follows: TGTGCCATCAGTGATGGGACTAGTTTTACCGGGGAGCTGTTTTTT. Amino acids: CAISDGTSFTGELFF.

This rearrangement joins TRBV14 to TRBJ1-1, with D unresolved. The CDR3 extends over 14 amino acids. Germline loops: CDR1 SGHDN, CDR2 FVKESK. V was clipped by 3 bases and J by 3 bases, with 11 bases between them. For the CDR3, the DNA is TGTGCCAGCAGCCACGGGGTTGGGGACACTGAAGCTTTCTTT. Translating gives CASSHGVGDTEAFF. The full variable domain, completed using reference TRBV14 and TRBJ1-1, is EAGVTQFPSHSVIEKGQTVTLRCDPISGHDNLYWYRRVMGKEIKFLLHFVKESKQDESGMPNNRFLAERTGGTYSTLKVQPAELEDSGVYFCASSHGVGDTEAFFGQGTRLTVV.

J is TRBJ1-6 and V is TRBV5-1; D might be TRBD1 (6 bases). Trimming removed 7 bases from V and 6 bases from J, with 14 bases in between. The CDR3 extends over 14 amino acids. The V gene's germline CDR1 is SGHRS and CDR2 YFSETQ. The CDR3 loop reads CASRQAVTNSPLHF. The CDR3 DNA sequence: TGCGCCAGCCGACAGGCAGTTACTAATTCACCCCTCCACTTT.

The J gene is TRBJ2-5, the V gene TRBV15; 10 bases are a match to TRBD2. Per germline, CDR1 LNHNV and CDR2 YYDKDF (reference sequence). J lost 4 bases, V lost 9 bases, and 8 bases had no gene match. The CDR3 sequence is 14 residues long. CDR3 DNA sequence: TGTGCCACGACAAGCGGGAGGGCGTCAGAGACCCAGTACTTC. The encoded protein is CATTSGRASETQYF.

The J gene is TRBJ2-3, the V gene TRBV9; D might be TRBD1 (8 bases). CDR3 size: 15 residues. V lost 7 bases and J 1 base, leaving 16 bases between the germline ends. CDR1 and CDR2 (germline): SGDLS, YYNGEE. The CDR3 DNA sequence: TGTGCCAGCGACCCGGGGGGACAGGGCACAGATACGCAGTATTTT. It encodes CASDPGGQGTDTQYF.

The V call is TRBV15, the J call TRBJ2-7; 9 positions agree with TRBD2. The length of the CDR3 is 14 residues. V lost 0 bases to trimming and J lost 9 bases; unmatched junction nucleotides: 6. From germline, CDR1 is LNHNV and CDR2 YYDKDF (reference sequence). The CDR3 DNA reads TGTGCCACCAGCAGAGATAAGGGGCGGGGGGGGCAGTACTTC. This codes for CATSRDKGRGGQYF.

The chain combines TRBV6-1 with TRBJ2-7, with 7 bases identical to TRBD1. V lost 7 bases, J lost 6 bases, and 12 bases stayed unmatched. The germline gives CDR1 MNHNS, CDR2 SASEGT. CDR3 length equals 14 residues. DNA for the CDR3: TGTGCCAGCAACCTACCGACAGGGTCCAGCGAGCAGTACTTC. It codes for CASNLPTGSSEQYF.

The genes are TRBV27 and TRBJ2-6; perhaps TRBD2 as D (6 bases). The germline V and J ends were trimmed by 4 bases and 0 bases, with 13 bases remaining between them. The CDR3 sequence is 17 residues long. Germline V gene sequence: CDR1 MNHEY, CDR2 SMNVEV (reference sequence). The CDR3 loop reads CASSSPPRGSGANVLTF. Here the CDR3 DNA reads TGTGCCAGCAGTTCTCCACCGCGGGGCTCTGGGGCCAACGTCCTGACTTTC.

V usage is TRBV7-9 and J usage is TRBJ1-1; D is undetermined. Trimming cost V 1 base and J 2 bases, with 5 bases left between them. The CDR3 consists of 13 residues. The germline CDR1 and CDR2 sequences are SEHNR and FQNEAQ (reference sequence). The CDR3 loop is CASSLGANTEAFF. In nucleotides, the CDR3 is TGTGCCAGCAGCTTAGGAGCTAACACTGAAGCTTTCTTT.

The chain combines TRBV27 with TRBJ1-1, with 8 bases matching TRBD1. CDR1 and CDR2 from the germline V gene are MNHEY and SMNVEV (reference sequence). This CDR3 has 14 amino acids. V lost 4 bases, J lost 5 bases, and 6 bases stayed unmatched. CDR3 sequence (DNA): TGTGCCAGCAGTTCTCGGGGGACAGGTACTGAAGCTTTCTTT. This sequence encodes CASSSRGTGTEAFF.